This TCR beta chain was recorded in a study of tumor-infiltrating lymphocytes in primary liver carcinoma. For the study at large: Roughly 3.5 to 7.13 million productive TCRbeta reads were obtained per sample, with similar numbers across tissue types.

The template, roughly 550 ng total RNA, yielded TCR beta cDNA made with a constant-region primer. It was through three nested multiplex PCR rounds of slightly modified ARM-PCR that TCR beta libraries arose. TRBV1-TRBV30 forward and Cbeta reverse primers drove the first two roughly 9-cycle rounds. MiXCR, run by TCRdb on the multiplex PCR reads, gives a single entry per CDR3 protein. The top ten clones hold approximately 8.9% of a sample with approximately 110,000 distinct CDR3 sequences, 64% of them seen once. Points on this clonotype: Mismatch with germline at one junction end may stem from a read error.

This CDR3 has 12 residues. CDR1 and CDR2 from the germline V gene are SGHAT and FQNNGV. Total RNA and DNA came together from approximately 22-30 mg of bulk tissue without cell sorting. For each tumor, five separate regions were sampled. V is TRBV11-2 and J is TRBJ2-7; TRBD2 matches 8 bases. The material sequenced was liver tumor tissue from sampling region 3. Subset given: tumor region T3, left-lateral pole. The clonotype was recovered from a woman in her sixties or seventies with primary liver carcinoma and hepatitis B virus infection. The CDR3 reads CTSGGSSYEQCF. CDR3 sequence (DNA): TGTACCAGCGGGGGTAGTTCCTACGAGCAGTGCTTC.